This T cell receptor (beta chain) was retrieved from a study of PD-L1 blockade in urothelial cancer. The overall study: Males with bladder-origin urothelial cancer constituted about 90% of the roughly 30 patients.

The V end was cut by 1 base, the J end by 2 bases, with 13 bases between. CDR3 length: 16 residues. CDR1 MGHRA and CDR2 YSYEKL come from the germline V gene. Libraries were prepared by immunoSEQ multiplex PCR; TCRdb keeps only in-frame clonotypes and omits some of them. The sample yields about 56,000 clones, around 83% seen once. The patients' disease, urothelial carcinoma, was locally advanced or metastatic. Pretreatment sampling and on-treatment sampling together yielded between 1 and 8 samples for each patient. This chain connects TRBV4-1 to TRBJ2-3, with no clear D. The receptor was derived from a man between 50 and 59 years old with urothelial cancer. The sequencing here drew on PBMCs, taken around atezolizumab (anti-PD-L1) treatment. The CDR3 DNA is TGCGCCAGCAGCCAAGTTAACCTAATCTCCACAGATACGCAGTATTTT. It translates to CASSQVNLISTDTQYF.